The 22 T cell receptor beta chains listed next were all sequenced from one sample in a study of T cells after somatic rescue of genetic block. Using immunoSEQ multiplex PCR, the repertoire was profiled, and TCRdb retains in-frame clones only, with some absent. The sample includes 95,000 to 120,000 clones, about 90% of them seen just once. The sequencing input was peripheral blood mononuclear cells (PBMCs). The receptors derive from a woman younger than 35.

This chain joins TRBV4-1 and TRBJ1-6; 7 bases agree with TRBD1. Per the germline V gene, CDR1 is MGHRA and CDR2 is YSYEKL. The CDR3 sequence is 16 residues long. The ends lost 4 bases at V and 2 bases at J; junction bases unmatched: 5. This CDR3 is CASSPTTGAYNSPLHF. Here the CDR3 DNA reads TGCGCCAGCAGCCCCACCACAGGGGCCTATAATTCACCCCTCCACTTT.

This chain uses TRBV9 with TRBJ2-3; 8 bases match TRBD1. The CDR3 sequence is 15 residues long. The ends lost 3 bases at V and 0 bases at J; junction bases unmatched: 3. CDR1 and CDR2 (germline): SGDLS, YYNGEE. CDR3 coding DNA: TGTGCCAGCAGCGCTAGACAGGGGAGCACAGATACGCAGTATTTT. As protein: CASSARQGSTDTQYF. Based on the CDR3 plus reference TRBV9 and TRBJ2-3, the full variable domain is DSGVTQTPKHLITATGQRVTLRCSPRSGDLSVYWYQQSLDQGLQFLIQYYNGEERAKGNILERFSAQQFPDLHSELNLSSLELGDSALYFCASSARQGSTDTQYFGPGTRLTVL.

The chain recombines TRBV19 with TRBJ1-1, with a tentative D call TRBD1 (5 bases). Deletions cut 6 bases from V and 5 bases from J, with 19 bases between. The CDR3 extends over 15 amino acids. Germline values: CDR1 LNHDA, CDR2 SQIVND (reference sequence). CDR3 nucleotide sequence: TGTGCCAGTAGCGGGGATTGGGGGAGTTGGACTGAAGCTTTCTTT. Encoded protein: CASSGDWGSWTEAFF.

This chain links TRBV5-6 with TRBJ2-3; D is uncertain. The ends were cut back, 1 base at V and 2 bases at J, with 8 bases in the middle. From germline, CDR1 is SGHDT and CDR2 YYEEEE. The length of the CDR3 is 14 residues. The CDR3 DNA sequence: TGTGCCAGCAGCTTGTATCTCCTCACAGATACGCAGTATTTT. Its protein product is CASSLYLLTDTQYF.

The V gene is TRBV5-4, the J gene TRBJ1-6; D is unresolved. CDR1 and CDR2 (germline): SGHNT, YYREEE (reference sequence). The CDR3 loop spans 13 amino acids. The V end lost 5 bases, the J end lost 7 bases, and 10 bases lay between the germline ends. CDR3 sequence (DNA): TGTGCCAGCAGGTTGTGGGAAAATTCACCCCTCCACTTT. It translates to CASRLWENSPLHF. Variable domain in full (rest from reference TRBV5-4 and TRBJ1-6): ETGVTQSPTHLIKTRGQQVTLRCSSQSGHNTVSWYQQALGQGPQFIFQYYREEENGRGNFPPRFSGLQFPNYSSELNVNALELDDSALYLCASRLWENSPLHFGNGTRLTVT.

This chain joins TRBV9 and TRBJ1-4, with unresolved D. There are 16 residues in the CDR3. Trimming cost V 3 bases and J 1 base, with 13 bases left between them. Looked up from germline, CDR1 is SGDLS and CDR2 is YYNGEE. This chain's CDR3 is CASSALPGGTNEKLFF. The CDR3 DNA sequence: TGTGCCAGCAGCGCCCTCCCAGGAGGAACTAATGAAAAACTGTTTTTT.

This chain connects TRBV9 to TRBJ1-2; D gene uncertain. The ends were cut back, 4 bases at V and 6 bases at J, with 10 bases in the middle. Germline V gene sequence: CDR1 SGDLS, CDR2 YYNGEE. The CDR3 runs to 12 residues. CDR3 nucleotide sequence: TGTGCCAGCAGCCTAACGGAGCATGGCTACACCTTC. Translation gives CASSLTEHGYTF.

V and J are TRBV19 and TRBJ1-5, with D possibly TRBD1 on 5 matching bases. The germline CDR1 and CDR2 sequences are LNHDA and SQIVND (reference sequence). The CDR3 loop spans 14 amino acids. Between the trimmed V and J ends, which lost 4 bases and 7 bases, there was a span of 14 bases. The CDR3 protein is CASSNSWGDQPQHF. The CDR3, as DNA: TGTGCCAGTAGTAACTCTTGGGGGGACCAGCCCCAGCATTTT.

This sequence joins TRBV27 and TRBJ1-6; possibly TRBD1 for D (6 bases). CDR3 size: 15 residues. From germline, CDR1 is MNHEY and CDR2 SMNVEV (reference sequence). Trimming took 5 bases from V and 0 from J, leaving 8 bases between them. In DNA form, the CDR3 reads TGTGCCAGCAGTATAGGGGGCTCCTATAATTCACCCCTCCACTTT. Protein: CASSIGGSYNSPLHF.

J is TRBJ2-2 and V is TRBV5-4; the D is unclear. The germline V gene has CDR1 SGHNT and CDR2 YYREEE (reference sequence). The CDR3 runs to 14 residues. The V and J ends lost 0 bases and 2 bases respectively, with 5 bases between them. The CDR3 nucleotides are TGTGCCAGCAGCTTGGCCTCCAACACCGGGGAGCTGTTTTTT. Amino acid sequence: CASSLASNTGELFF.

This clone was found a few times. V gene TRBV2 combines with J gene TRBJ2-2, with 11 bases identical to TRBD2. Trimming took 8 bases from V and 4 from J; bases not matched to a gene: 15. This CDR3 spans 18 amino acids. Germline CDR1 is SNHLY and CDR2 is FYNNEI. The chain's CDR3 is CASGRVAGGPGSTGELFF. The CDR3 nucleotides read TGTGCCAGCGGGAGGGTAGCGGGGGGGCCAGGGAGCACCGGGGAGCTGTTTTTT.

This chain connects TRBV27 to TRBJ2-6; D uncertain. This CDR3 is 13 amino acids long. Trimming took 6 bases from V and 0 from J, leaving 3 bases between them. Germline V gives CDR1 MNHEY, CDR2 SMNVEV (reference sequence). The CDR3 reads CASRSSGANVLTF. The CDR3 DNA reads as TGTGCCAGCAGGTCCTCTGGGGCCAACGTCCTGACTTTC.

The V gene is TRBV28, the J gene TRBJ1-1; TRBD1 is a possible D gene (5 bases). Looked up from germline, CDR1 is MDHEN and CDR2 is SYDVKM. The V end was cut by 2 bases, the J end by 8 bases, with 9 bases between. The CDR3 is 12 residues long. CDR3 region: CASSLPEGEAFF. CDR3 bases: TGTGCCAGCAGTTTACCCGAGGGGGAAGCTTTCTTT.

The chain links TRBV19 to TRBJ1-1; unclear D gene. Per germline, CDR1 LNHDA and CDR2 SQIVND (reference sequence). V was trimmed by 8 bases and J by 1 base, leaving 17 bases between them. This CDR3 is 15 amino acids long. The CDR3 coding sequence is TGTGCCAGTTTCTCTCCCTGGCCAAAGAACACTGAAGCTTTCTTT. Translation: CASFSPWPKNTEAFF.

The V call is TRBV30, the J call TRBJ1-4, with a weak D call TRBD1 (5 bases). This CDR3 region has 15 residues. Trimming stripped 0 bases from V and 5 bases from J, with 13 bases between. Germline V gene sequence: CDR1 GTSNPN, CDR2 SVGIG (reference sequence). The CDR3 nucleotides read TGTGCCTGGAGTGTACCCGTGCAGGGCAATGAAAAACTGTTTTTT. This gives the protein CAWSVPVQGNEKLFF.

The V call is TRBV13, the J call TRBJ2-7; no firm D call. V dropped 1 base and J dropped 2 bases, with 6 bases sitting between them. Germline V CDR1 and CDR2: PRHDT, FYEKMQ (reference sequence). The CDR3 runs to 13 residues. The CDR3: CASSLDGAYEQYF. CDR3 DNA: TGTGCCAGCAGCTTAGACGGAGCCTACGAGCAGTACTTC.

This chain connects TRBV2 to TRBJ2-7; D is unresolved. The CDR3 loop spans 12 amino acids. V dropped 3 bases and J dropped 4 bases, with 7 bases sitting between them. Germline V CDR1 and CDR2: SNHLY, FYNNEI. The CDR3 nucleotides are TGTGCCAGCAGTGACACGATTTACGAGCAGTACTTC. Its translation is CASSDTIYEQYF.

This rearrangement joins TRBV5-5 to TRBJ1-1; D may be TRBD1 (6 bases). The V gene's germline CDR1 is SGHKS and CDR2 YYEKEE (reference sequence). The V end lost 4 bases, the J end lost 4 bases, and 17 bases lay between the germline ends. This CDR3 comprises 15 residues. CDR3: CASSPGQTGGTEAFF. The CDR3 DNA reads TGTGCCAGCAGCCCAGGACAGACGGGGGGCACTGAAGCTTTCTTT.

This CDR3 is CASSQTLAPGPSSNTEAFF. CDR3 DNA: TGCGCCAGCAGTCAAACTCTAGCCCCGGGACCTTCATCGAACACTGAAGCTTTCTTT. This rearrangement joins TRBV23-1 to TRBJ1-1, with D perhaps TRBD1 (5 bases). TRBV23-1 is classed as an ORF, of uncertain function. Between the trimmed V and J ends, which lost 2 bases and 1 base, there was a span of 23 bases. The CDR3 runs to 19 residues.

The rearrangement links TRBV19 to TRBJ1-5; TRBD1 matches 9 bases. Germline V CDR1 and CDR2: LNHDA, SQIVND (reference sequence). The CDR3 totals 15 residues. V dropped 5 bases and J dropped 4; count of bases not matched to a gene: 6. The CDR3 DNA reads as TGTGCCAGTAGTGGGGACAGGGAAGGGAATCAGCCCCAGCATTTT. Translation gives CASSGDREGNQPQHF.

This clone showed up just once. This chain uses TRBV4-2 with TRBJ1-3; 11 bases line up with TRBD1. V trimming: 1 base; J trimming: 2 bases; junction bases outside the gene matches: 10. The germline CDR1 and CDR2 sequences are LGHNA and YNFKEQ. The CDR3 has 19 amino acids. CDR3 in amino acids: CASSQVRDRGKSAGNTIYF. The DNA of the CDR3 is TGTGCCAGCAGCCAAGTTAGGGACAGGGGGAAATCGGCTGGAAACACCATATATTTT.

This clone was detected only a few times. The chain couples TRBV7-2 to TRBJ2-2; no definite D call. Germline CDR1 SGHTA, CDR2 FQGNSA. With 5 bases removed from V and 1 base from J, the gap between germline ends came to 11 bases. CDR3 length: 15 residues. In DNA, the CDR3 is TGTGCCAGCAGCACCTCCCTTTTGAACACCGGGGAGCTGTTTTTT. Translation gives CASSTSLLNTGELFF. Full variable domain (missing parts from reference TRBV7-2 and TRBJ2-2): GAGVSQSPSNKVTEKGKDVELRCDPISGHTALYWYRQSLGQGLEFLIYFQGNSAPDKSGLPSDRFSAERTGGSVSTLTIQRTQQEDSAVYLCASSTSLLNTGELFFGEGSRLTVL.